One sample yielded the 25 T cell receptor beta chains listed below, sequenced in a study of blood T cell repertoires in COVID-19. TCRdb keeps only in-frame clones here, not all; method: immunoSEQ multiplex PCR. The sample lists hundreds of thousands of clones, roughly nine tenths occurring once. The specimen was peripheral blood. The receptors derive from a man aged 55 to 70 with COVID-19, enrolled during active disease.

The V and J genes are TRBV6-2 or TRBV6-3 and TRBJ2-2, with 9 bases fitting TRBD2. V lost 2 bases and J lost 7; bases outside the gene matches: 8. Germline-derived CDR1 and CDR2 are MNHEY and SVGEGT. The length of the CDR3 is 16 residues. The CDR3 nucleotides read TGTGCCAGCAGTTACCTTGCTAGCGGGACTGACGGGGAGCTGTTTTTT. It yields the protein CASSYLASGTDGELFF.

The V and J genes are TRBV7-2 and TRBJ1-1; the D is unclear. V was pared by 6 bases and J by 0 bases, with 14 bases between. The CDR3 has 15 residues. Germline CDR1 and CDR2: SGHTA and FQGNSA. CDR3 nucleotide sequence: TGTGCCAGCAGTTCCCAGCAGGTCATGAACACTGAAGCTTTCTTT. This encodes CASSSQQVMNTEAFF. The whole variable domain, remainder taken from reference TRBV7-2 and TRBJ1-1, is GAGVSQSPSNKVTEKGKDVELRCDPISGHTALYWYRQSLGQGLEFLIYFQGNSAPDKSGLPSDRFSAERTGGSVSTLTIQRTQQEDSAVYLCASSSQQVMNTEAFFGQGTRLTVV.

V gene TRBV27 combines with J gene TRBJ1-2, with TRBD1 matching over 7 bases. The CDR3 extends over 14 amino acids. Germline V lookup: CDR1 MNHEY, CDR2 SMNVEV (reference sequence). V lost 4 bases and J lost 4; bases outside the gene matches: 6. The CDR3 sequence is CASSYTGTAYGYTF. DNA for the CDR3: TGTGCCAGCAGTTACACCGGGACAGCCTATGGCTACACCTTC.

The rearrangement links TRBV6-5 to TRBJ2-1; D perhaps matches TRBD1 (5 bases). Germline values: CDR1 MNHEY, CDR2 SVGAGI. V lost 2 bases and J lost 5, with 16 bases in between. The CDR3 sequence is 16 residues long. CDR3 bases: TGTGCCAGCAGTTACCTCTTAAGGGGCCCCGACAATGAGCAGTTCTTC. This sequence encodes CASSYLLRGPDNEQFF.

The sample holds a few counts of this clone. The chain couples TRBV9 to TRBJ1-1; TRBD1 agrees at 8 bases. Germline CDR1 is SGDLS and CDR2 is YYNGEE. The ends lost 4 bases at V and 1 base at J; junction bases unmatched: 12. The CDR3 loop spans 17 amino acids. The chain's CDR3 is CASSFRPGTGPNTEAFF. DNA for the CDR3: TGTGCCAGCAGCTTCCGTCCCGGGACAGGACCGAACACTGAAGCTTTCTTT. The entire variable domain, with the rest obtained from reference TRBV9 and TRBJ1-1, is as follows: DSGVTQTPKHLITATGQRVTLRCSPRSGDLSVYWYQQSLDQGLQFLIQYYNGEERAKGNILERFSAQQFPDLHSELNLSSLELGDSALYFCASSFRPGTGPNTEAFFGQGTRLTVV.

CDR3 region: CARSPGTGSYGYTF. Written as DNA, the CDR3 is TGTGCCAGAAGTCCCGGGACAGGGTCCTATGGCTACACCTTC. V and J are TRBV5-3 and TRBJ1-2; 9 bases fit TRBD1. TRBV5-3 falls under the ORF class, with uncertain function. V gave up 5 bases and J gave up 4 bases; unmatched junction bases: 6. The CDR3 contains 14 residues.

This clone occurred a few times. This chain connects TRBV19 to TRBJ2-2, with D maybe TRBD1 (6 bases). V lost 7 bases and J lost 1, with 19 bases in between. CDR1 and CDR2 from the germline V gene are LNHDA and SQIVND (reference sequence). This CDR3 has 17 residues. CDR3 amino acids: CASIAQMGQENTGELFF. Here the CDR3 DNA reads TGTGCCAGTATAGCCCAAATGGGACAAGAGAACACCGGGGAGCTGTTTTTT.

The J gene is TRBJ1-5, the V gene TRBV29-1; 10 nucleotides align to TRBD1. Germline lookup yields CDR1 SQVTM and CDR2 ANQGSEA. V lost 7 bases, J lost 11 bases, and 8 bases stayed unmatched. The CDR3 sequence is 12 residues long. The CDR3 region is CSAGQGEGAQHF. Written as DNA, the CDR3 is TGCAGCGCTGGACAGGGGGAAGGGGCCCAGCATTTT.

The chain links TRBV7-9 to TRBJ1-5, with 8 positions matching TRBD1. Germline CDR1 SEHNR, CDR2 FQNEAQ (reference sequence). The trim removed 5 bases at V and 6 bases at J, leaving 3 bases unmatched. The CDR3 consists of 13 residues. The CDR3 loop is CASSPTGAQPQHF. The CDR3, as DNA: TGTGCCAGCAGCCCGACAGGGGCTCAGCCCCAGCATTTT.

This chain uses TRBV15 with TRBJ1-4; no clear D. Germline CDR1 reads LNHNV; CDR2 reads YYDKDF (reference sequence). This CDR3 region has 16 residues. Trimming cost V 0 bases and J 8 bases, with 16 bases left between them. In DNA, the CDR3 is TGTGCCACCAGCAGAGAACGCGGGGTCGGAGGAGAAAAACTGTTTTTT. This codes for CATSRERGVGGEKLFF.

The chain has TRBV19 and TRBJ2-3, with 8 bases matching TRBD2. Germline trimming cut 4 bases from V and 6 bases from J; bases unmatched to any gene: 12. The length of the CDR3 is 16 residues. Germline V CDR1 and CDR2: LNHDA, SQIVND (reference sequence). Here the CDR3 reads CASSTLREAVGDTQYF. CDR3 nucleotides: TGTGCCAGTAGTACTTTGCGGGAGGCCGTTGGCGATACGCAGTATTTT.

The J gene is TRBJ1-2, the V gene TRBV19; TRBD1 agrees at 8 bases. The CDR3 covers 13 residues. The germline CDR1 and CDR2 sequences are LNHDA and SQIVND (reference sequence). V lost 6 bases to trimming and J lost 4 bases; unmatched junction nucleotides: 4. CDR3 region: CASRTGQAYGYTF. CDR3 DNA: TGTGCCAGTAGGACGGGACAGGCCTATGGCTACACCTTC.

The chain has TRBV14 and TRBJ1-3; tentative D call: TRBD1 (5 bases). This CDR3 spans 14 amino acids. Germline lookup yields CDR1 SGHDN and CDR2 FVKESK. V lost 4 bases, J lost 3 bases, and 10 bases lay in between. The CDR3 loop reads CASSPRGVGNTIYF. The CDR3 region has the DNA TGTGCCAGCAGCCCCCGGGGGGTTGGAAACACCATATATTTT.

This chain joins TRBV7-9 and TRBJ1-4; TRBD1 agrees at 8 bases. The V gene end was trimmed by 5 bases and the J gene end by 2 bases; junction bases not matched to a gene: 4. Germline lookup yields CDR1 SEHNR and CDR2 FQNEAQ (reference sequence). This CDR3 is built from 15 residues. CDR3 DNA sequence: TGTGCCAGCAGCCCGAACAGGGGGACTAATGAAAAACTGTTTTTT. Translation gives CASSPNRGTNEKLFF. The complete variable domain, with remaining parts taken from reference TRBV7-9 and TRBJ1-4, reads DTGVSQNPRHKITKRGQNVTFRCDPISEHNRLYWYRQTLGQGPEFLTYFQNEAQLEKSRLLSDRFSAERPKGSFSTLEIQRTEQGDSAMYLCASSPNRGTNEKLFFGSGTQLSVL.

The CDR3 sequence is CASRVEYTGELFF. The CDR3 bases are TGTGCCAGCAGGGTGGAGTACACCGGGGAGCTGTTTTTT. The chain carries TRBV12-3 or TRBV12-4 and TRBJ2-2; D unclear. The CDR3 has 13 residues. V was clipped by 6 bases and J by 3 bases, with 8 bases between them.

The rearrangement links TRBV7-2 to TRBJ1-1; TRBD1 is a possible D gene (5 bases). V lost 1 base to trimming and J lost 3 bases, with 12 bases between them. Looked up from germline, CDR1 is SGHTA and CDR2 is FQGNSA. The CDR3 loop spans 15 amino acids. The CDR3 coding sequence is TGTGCCAGCAGCTTAGTGGGCGGGGGGGACACTGAAGCTTTCTTT. As protein: CASSLVGGGDTEAFF.

The V call is TRBV9, the J call TRBJ1-3, with TRBD1 identical over 7 bases. CDR3 length: 16 residues. Germline values: CDR1 SGDLS, CDR2 YYNGEE. V was clipped by 0 bases and J by 2 bases; unmatched bases: 5. The CDR3 protein is CASSVAIGQAGNTIYF. The DNA of the CDR3 is TGTGCCAGCAGCGTAGCAATTGGACAGGCTGGAAACACCATATATTTT.

The rearrangement uses TRBV7-9 and TRBJ2-7; weak D call: TRBD1 (7 bases). The V end lost 6 bases, the J end lost 1 base, and 16 bases lay between the germline ends. Germline CDR1 SEHNR, CDR2 FQNEAQ (reference sequence). CDR3 length: 15 residues. CDR3 nucleotide sequence: TGTGCCAGCAGGTTTGGGGGGACAGCTTCCTACGAGCAGTACTTC. This gives the protein CASRFGGTASYEQYF.

CDR3 DNA: TGCGCCAGCAGCCAAGAACACGATAGCAATCAGCCCCAGCATTTT. Translating it yields CASSQEHDSNQPQHF. The chain recombines TRBV4-1 with TRBJ1-5; no clear D. In germline, CDR1 is MGHRA, CDR2 YSYEKL. CDR3 length equals 15 residues. Between the trimmed V and J ends, which lost 0 bases and 0 bases, there was a span of 6 bases.

This clone has just one count. The chain joins TRBV28 to TRBJ2-1; no firm D call. Germline CDR1 is MDHEN and CDR2 is SYDVKM. With 7 bases removed from V and 5 bases from J, the gap between germline ends came to 15 bases. CDR3 length: 14 residues. CDR3 sequence: CASTMRSGNNEQFF. CDR3 nucleotides: TGTGCCAGCACCATGCGGAGTGGTAACAATGAGCAGTTCTTC.

The chain is built from TRBV3-1 (or the pseudogene TRBV3-2) and TRBJ1-6; unclear D gene. The CDR3 length is 14 residues. Trimming shortened V by 8 bases and J by 2 bases, and 10 bases separated the two germline ends. Germline CDR1 is LGHDT and CDR2 is YNNKEL (reference sequence). The CDR3 DNA sequence: TGTGCCAGCTCCACTCAAACCTATAATTCACCCCTCCACTTT. Amino acids: CASSTQTYNSPLHF.

The chain couples TRBV2 to TRBJ2-3; D is unresolved. The germline V gene encodes CDR1 SNHLY and CDR2 FYNNEI. Trimming left V 6 bases short and J 4 bases short, with 11 bases between. The CDR3 is 13 residues long. DNA for the CDR3: TGTGCCAGCAGCTCCCCCTCTGCAGATACGCAGTATTTT. Translating it yields CASSSPSADTQYF.

J is TRBJ1-2 and V is TRBV19; no clear D. V was pared by 4 bases and J by 4 bases, with 7 bases between. CDR3 length: 12 residues. Germline loops: CDR1 LNHDA, CDR2 SQIVND (reference sequence). The CDR3: CASSKQSYGYTF. The DNA of the CDR3 is TGTGCCAGTAGTAAGCAAAGCTATGGCTACACCTTC.

V usage is TRBV19 and J usage is TRBJ2-1; possible D gene TRBD2, 5 bases. The germline V gene has CDR1 LNHDA and CDR2 SQIVND (reference sequence). CDR3 length equals 15 residues. V was trimmed by 3 bases and J by 0 bases, leaving 9 bases between them. The CDR3 spells CASSILRGSYNEQFF. The CDR3 DNA follows: TGTGCCAGTAGTATTCTTCGGGGCTCCTACAATGAGCAGTTCTTC. Together with reference TRBV19 and TRBJ2-1, the CDR3 gives the full variable domain: DGGITQSPKYLFRKEGQNVTLSCEQNLNHDAMYWYRQDPGQGLRLIYYSQIVNDFQKGDIAEGYSVSREKKESFPLTVTSAQKNPTAFYLCASSILRGSYNEQFFGPGTRLTVL.

This chain joins TRBV4-1 and TRBJ2-2; D uncertain. Germline V gives CDR1 MGHRA, CDR2 YSYEKL. The ends were cut back, 1 base at V and 7 bases at J, with 7 bases in the middle. There are 13 residues in the CDR3. DNA of the CDR3: TGCGCCAGCAGCCAAGCAGATGTCGGGGAGCTGTTTTTT. Its translation is CASSQADVGELFF.